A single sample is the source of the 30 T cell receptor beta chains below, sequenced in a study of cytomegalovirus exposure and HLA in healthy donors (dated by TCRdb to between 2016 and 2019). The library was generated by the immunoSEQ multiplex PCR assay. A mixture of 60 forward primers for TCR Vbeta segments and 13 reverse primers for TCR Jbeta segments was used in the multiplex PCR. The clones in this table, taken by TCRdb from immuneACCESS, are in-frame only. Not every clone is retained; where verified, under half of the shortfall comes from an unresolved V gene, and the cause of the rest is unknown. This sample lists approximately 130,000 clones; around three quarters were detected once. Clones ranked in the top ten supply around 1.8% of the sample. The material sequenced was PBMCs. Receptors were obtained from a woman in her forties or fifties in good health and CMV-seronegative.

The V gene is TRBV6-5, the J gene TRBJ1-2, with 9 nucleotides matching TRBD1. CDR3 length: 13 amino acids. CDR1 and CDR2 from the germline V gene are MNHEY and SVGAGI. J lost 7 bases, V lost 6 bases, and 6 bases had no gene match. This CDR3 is CASREPGQGGYTF. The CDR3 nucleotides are TGTGCCAGCAGGGAACCGGGACAGGGTGGCTACACCTTC.

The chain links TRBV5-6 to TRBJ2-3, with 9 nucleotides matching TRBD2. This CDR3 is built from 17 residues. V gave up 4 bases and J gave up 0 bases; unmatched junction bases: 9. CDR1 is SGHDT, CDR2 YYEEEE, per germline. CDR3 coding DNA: TGTGCCAGCAGCCCCTCGAGGCGGGAGGGTAGCACAGATACGCAGTATTTT. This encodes CASSPSRREGSTDTQYF. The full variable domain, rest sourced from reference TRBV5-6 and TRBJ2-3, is DAGVTQSPTHLIKTRGQQVTLRCSPKSGHDTVSWYQQALGQGPQFIFQYYEEEERQRGNFPDRFSGHQFPNYSSELNVNALLLGDSALYLCASSPSRREGSTDTQYFGPGTRLTVL.

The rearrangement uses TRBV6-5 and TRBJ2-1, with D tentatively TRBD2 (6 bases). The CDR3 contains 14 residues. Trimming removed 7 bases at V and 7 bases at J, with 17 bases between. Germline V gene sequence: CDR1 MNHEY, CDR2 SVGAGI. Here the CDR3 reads CASTRTISGNEQFF. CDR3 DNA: TGTGCCAGCACCCGGACTATTTCTGGGAATGAGCAGTTCTTC.

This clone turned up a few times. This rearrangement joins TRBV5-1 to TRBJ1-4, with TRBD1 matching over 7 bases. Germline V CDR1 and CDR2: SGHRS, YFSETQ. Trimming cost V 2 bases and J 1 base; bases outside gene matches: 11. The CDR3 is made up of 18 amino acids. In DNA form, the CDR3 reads TGCGCCAGCAGCTTCCGACAGGGCGGAACTGGAACTAATGAAAAACTGTTTTTT. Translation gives CASSFRQGGTGTNEKLFF.

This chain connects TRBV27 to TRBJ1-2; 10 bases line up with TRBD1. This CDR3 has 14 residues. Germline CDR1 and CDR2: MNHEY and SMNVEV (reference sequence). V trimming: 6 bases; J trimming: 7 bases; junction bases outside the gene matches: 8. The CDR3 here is CASRLDRGIGGYTF. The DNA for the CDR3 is TGTGCCAGCAGATTGGACAGGGGGATCGGTGGCTACACCTTC.

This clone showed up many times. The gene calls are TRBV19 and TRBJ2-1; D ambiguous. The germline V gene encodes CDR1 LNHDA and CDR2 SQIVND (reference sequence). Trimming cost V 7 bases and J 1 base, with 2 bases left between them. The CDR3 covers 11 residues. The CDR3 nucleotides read TGTGCCAGTACGTCCTACAATGAGCAGTTCTTC. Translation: CASTSYNEQFF. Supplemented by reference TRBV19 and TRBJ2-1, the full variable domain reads DGGITQSPKYLFRKEGQNVTLSCEQNLNHDAMYWYRQDPGQGLRLIYYSQIVNDFQKGDIAEGYSVSREKKESFPLTVTSAQKNPTAFYLCASTSYNEQFFGPGTRLTVL.

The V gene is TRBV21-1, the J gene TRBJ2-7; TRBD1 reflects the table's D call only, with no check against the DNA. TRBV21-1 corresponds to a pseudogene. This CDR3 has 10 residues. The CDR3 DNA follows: TGTGCCAGCGACACCTACGAGCAGTACGTC. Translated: CASDTYEQYV.

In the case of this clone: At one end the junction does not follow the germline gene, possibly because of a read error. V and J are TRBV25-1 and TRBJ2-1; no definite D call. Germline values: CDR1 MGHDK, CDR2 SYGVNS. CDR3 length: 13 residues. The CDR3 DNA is TGTGCCAACAGTGAATATTTTCTCAATGAGCAGTTCTTC. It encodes CANSEYFLNEQFF.

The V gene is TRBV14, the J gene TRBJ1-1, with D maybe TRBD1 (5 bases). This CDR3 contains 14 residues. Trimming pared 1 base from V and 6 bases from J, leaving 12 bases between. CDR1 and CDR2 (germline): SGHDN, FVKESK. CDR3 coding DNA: TGTGCCAGCAGCCAAGTAAGGGGCGTTTCTGAAGCTTTCTTT. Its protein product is CASSQVRGVSEAFF.

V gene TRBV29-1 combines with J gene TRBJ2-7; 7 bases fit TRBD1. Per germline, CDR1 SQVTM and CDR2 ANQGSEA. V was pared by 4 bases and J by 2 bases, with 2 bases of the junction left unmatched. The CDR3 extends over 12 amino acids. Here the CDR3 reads CSVVTGAYEQYF. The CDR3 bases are TGCAGCGTTGTAACAGGGGCCTACGAGCAGTACTTC.

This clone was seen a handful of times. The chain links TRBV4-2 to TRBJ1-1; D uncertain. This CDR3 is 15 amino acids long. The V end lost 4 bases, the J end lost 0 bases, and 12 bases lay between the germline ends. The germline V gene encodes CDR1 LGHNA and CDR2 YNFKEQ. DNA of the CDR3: TGTGCCAGCAGCCCCCGACGGAGCATGAACACTGAAGCTTTCTTT. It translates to CASSPRRSMNTEAFF.

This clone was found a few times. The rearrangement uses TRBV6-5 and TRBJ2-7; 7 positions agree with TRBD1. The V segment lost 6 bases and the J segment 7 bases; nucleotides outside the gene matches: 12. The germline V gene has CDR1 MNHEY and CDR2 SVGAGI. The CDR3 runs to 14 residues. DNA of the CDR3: TGTGCCAGCAGCCTCTACAGGGGCGAGGGGGAGCAGTACTTC. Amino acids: CASSLYRGEGEQYF.

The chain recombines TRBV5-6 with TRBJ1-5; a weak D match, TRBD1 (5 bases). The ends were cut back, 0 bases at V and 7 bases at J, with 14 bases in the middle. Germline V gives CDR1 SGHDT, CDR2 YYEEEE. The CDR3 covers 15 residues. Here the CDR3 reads CASSLGGGGGQPQHF. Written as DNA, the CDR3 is TGTGCCAGCAGCTTGGGGGGGGGAGGAGGCCAGCCCCAGCATTTT.

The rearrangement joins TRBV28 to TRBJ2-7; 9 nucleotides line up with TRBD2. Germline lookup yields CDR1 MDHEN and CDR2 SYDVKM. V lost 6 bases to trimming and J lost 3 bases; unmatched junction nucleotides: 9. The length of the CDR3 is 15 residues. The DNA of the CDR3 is TGTGCCAGCAGACCAGGAGGGCGGGAGGGCTACGAGCAGTACGTC. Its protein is CASRPGGREGYEQYV.

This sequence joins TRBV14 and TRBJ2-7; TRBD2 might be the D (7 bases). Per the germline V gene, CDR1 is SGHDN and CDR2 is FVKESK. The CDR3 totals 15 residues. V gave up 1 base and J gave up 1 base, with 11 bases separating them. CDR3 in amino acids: CASSQVGGRSYEQYF. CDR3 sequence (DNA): TGTGCCAGCAGCCAAGTGGGGGGGCGGTCCTACGAGCAGTACTTC.

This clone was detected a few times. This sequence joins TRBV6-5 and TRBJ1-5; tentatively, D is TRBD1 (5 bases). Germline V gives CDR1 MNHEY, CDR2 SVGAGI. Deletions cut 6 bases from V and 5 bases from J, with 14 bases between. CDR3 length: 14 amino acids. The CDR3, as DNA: TGTGCCAGCAGCCCGGGGGGGACCTATCAGCCCCAGCATTTT. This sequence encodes CASSPGGTYQPQHF.

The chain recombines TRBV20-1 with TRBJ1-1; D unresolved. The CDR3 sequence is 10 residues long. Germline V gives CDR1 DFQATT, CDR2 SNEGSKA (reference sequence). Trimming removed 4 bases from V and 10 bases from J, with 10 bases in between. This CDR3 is CSAKVRGAFF. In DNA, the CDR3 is TGCAGTGCTAAGGTTCGCGGAGCTTTCTTT.

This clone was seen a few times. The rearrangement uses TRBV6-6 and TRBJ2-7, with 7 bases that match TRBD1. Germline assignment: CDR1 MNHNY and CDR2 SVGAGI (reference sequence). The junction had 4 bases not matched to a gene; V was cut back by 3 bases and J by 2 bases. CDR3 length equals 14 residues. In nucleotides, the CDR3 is TGTGCCAGCAGTTATGACAGGGAACCCTACGAGCAGTACTTC. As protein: CASSYDREPYEQYF.

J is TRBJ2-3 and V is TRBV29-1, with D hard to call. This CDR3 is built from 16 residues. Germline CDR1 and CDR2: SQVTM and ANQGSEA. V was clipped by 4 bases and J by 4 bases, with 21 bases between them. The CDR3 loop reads CSVGFLGSPLPDTQYF. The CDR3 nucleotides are TGCAGCGTTGGATTCTTGGGCTCACCCCTACCAGATACGCAGTATTTT.

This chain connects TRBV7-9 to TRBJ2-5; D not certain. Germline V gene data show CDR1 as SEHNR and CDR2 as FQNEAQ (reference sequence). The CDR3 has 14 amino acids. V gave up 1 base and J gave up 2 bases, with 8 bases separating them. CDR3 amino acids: CASSLGTVQETQYF. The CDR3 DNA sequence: TGTGCCAGCAGCTTAGGCACAGTTCAAGAGACCCAGTACTTC.

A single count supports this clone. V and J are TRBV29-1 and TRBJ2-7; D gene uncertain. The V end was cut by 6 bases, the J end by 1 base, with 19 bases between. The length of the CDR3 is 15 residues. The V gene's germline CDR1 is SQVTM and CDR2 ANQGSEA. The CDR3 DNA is TGCAGCGTCCACTCCCCAGGCTCTGGATCCTACGAGCAGTACTTC. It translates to CSVHSPGSGSYEQYF.

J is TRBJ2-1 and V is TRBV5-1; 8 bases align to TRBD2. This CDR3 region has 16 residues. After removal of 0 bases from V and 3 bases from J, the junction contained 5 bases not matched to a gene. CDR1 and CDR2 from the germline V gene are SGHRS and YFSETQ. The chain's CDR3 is CASSLEQAGVYNEQFF. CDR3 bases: TGCGCCAGCAGCTTGGAGCAAGCGGGAGTCTACAATGAGCAGTTCTTC.

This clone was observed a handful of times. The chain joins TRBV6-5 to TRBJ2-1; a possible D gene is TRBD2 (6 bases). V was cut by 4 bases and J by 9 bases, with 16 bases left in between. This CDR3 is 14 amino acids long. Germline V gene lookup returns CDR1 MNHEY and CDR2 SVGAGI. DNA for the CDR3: TGTGCCAGCAGTTTCAGGGACTTGGTCGGTGAGCAGTTCTTC. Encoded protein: CASSFRDLVGEQFF.

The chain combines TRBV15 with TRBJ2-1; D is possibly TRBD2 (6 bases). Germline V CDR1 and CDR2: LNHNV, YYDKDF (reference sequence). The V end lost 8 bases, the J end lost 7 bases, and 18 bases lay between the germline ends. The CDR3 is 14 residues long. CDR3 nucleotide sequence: TGTGCCACCGCACCTCTGGAGGGAGTGAATGAGCAGTTCTTC. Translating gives CATAPLEGVNEQFF.

The DNA for the CDR3 is TGTGCCAGCAGCTTAGGCACTACCGAGCACAATGAGCAGTTCTTC. Its translation is CASSLGTTEHNEQFF. The rearrangement joins TRBV11-3 to TRBJ2-1; the D is unclear. Germline V gives CDR1 SGHNT, CDR2 YENEEA. Trimming took off 1 base at V and 5 bases at J, with 12 bases between the two ends. The CDR3 contains 15 residues.

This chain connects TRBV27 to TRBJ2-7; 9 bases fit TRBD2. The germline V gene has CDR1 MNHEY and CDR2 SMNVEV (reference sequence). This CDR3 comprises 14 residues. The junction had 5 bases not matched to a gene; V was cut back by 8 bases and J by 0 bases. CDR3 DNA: TGTGCCAGCGGCCATAGCGGGAGCTCCTACGAGCAGTACGTC. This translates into CASGHSGSSYEQYV.

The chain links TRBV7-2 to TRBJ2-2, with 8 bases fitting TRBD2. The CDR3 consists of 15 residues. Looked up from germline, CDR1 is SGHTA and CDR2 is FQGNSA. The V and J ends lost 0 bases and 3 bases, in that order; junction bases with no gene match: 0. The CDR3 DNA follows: TGTGCCAGCAGCTTAGCGCGGGGGGACACCGGGGAGCTGTTTTTT. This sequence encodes CASSLARGDTGELFF.

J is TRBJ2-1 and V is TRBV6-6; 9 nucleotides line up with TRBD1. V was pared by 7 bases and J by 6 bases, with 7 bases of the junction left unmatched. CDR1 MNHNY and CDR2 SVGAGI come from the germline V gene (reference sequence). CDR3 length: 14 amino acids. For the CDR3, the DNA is TGTGCCAGCACCGGACAGGGGACAACCAATGAGCAGTTCTTC. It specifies CASTGQGTTNEQFF.

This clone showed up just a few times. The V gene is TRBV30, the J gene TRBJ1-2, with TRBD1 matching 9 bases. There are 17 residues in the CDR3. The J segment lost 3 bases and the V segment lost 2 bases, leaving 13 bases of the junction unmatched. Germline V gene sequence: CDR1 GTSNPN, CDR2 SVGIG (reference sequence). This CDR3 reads CAWSFPPVTGGDYGYTF. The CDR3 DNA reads TGTGCCTGGAGTTTCCCCCCGGTGACAGGGGGTGACTATGGCTACACCTTC.

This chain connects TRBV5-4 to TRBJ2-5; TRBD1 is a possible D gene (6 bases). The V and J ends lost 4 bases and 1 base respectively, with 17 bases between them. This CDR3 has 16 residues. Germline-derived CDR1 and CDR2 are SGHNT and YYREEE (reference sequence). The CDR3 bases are TGTGCCAGCAGCGGAAAGCATGGGACATTCCAAGAGACCCAGTACTTC. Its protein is CASSGKHGTFQETQYF. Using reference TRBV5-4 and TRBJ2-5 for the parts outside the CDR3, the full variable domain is ETGVTQSPTHLIKTRGQQVTLRCSSQSGHNTVSWYQQALGQGPQFIFQYYREEENGRGNFPPRFSGLQFPNYSSELNVNALELDDSALYLCASSGKHGTFQETQYFGPGTRLLVL.